This record concerns one TCR beta chain sequence. Its antigen specificity is not known. No much larger clonotype is one base removed from it; base qualities were not supplied. V is pared back by 2 bases and J by 2 bases, with 9 bases lying between the germline termini. Including the terminal cysteine and phenylalanine, the CDR3 comprises 14 residues. CDR3 DNA is the only sequence kept; it has 42 bases, read in frame from the first base. Via the germline V gene, CDR1 is SGHTA and CDR2 FQGNSA. Interpreted using the paper, the time point label stands for: baseline before first vaccination. Samples from vaccinated people were obtained from the UK trials COV001 and COV002, which included a single-blind randomized controlled phase 2/3 trial of AZD1222 (ChAdOx1 nCoV-19) in healthy adults. For TCRbeta chain sequencing, PBMC samples were collected from trial participants at day 0 and at day 28 after the second dose.

The CDR3 regions of human TCRbeta chains were analyzed by immunosequencing. Per the source publication's procedure: Repertoire TCRs were checked for matches against a reference library of SARS-CoV-2-specific TCRs that had been generated using the MIRA antigen-specificity platform. Breadth meant the fraction of unique TCRs that were SARS-CoV-2-associated, whereas depth meant the fraction of total T cells that were SARS-CoV-2-associated. Using the MIRA data, each spike-specific TCR was assigned both to the spike region to which the TCR was reactive and to a CD4 or CD8 class. Log10-transformed breadth and depth values were compared by one-way ANOVA with Sidak's multiple comparisons tests. TCRdb mirrors the immuneACCESS table, restricted to in-frame sequences. Some clones are absent from its copies; in checked studies, under half trace to an unresolved V gene, and the reason for the others is unknown. D and trimming were read from the DNA, whereas the V and J calls and clone size are those reported in that table. The table for this sample lists 160,000 or so clones; around nine tenths of them were counted only once. The ten most abundant clones make up around 1.9% of the sample.

The sample belongs to a study of T cell responses to AZD1222 COVID-19 vaccine (dated by TCRdb to the early 2020s). A note on the overall study: AZD1222 recipients whose second dose came at about 4 weeks and those whose second dose came at about 12 weeks were combined into one group, since spike-specific TCR depth and breadth did not differ between the two schedules. TCR sequencing covered fewer than 250 trial participants: 200 to 220 given two doses of AZD1222 and some 25 given two doses of MenACWY control vaccine. Trial participants were enrolled into age subgroups of 18-55, 56-69 and 70-plus years, which contained roughly 140, 27 and 60 TCR-sequenced participants, respectively. Here is what the overall study found, with its caveats: No day 14 peak-response samples were available, so repertoires were characterized only after the peak T cell response. Epitopes outside the regions mutated in the B.1.351 and B.1.1.7 variants were reportedly recognized by nearly half of the unique spike-specific TCRs. Vaccine-associated CD4 TCRs spanned the whole spike protein, with dominant responses in regions 160-218 and 743-854. The 56-69-year group was small, and its depth increase did not reach significance, likely because of low power. Conclusions about previously exposed vaccinees were limited because only a handful of AZD1222 recipients were SARS-CoV-2 seropositive at baseline. Most participants were white British and females outnumbered males, and the authors suggested that clonal diversity may have been underestimated. After two AZD1222 doses, spike-specific TCR breadth and depth were significantly higher than at day 0 and than in MenACWY recipients.

This clonotype originated in an adult in good health. This sequence uses TRBV7-2 and TRBJ1-2; a tentative D match to TRBD1 spans 6 bases. The sequenced sample was peripheral blood, obtained on day 0 of AZD1222 vaccination. CDR3 region: CASSLRTENYGYTF. The DNA sequence is as follows: TGTGCCAGCAGCTTAAGGACAGAGAACTATGGCTACACCTTC.